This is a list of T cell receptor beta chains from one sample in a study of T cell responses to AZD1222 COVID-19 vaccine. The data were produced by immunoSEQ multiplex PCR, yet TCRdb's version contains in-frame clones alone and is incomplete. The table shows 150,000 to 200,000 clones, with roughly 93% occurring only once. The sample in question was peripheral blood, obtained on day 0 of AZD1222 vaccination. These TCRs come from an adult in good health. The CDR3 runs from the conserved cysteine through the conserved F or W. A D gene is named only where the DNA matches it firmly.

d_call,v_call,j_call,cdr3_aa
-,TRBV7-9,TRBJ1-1,CASSFGGYTEAFF
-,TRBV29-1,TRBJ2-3,CSVEGGGRNTDTQYF
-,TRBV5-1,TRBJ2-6,CASSSSGSPSGANVLTF
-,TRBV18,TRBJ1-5,CASSPGEGTQPQHF
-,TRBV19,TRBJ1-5,CASSTMGASNQPQHF
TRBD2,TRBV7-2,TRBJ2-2,CASSPAGGGSETGELFF
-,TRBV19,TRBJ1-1,CASSSPGQENTEAFF
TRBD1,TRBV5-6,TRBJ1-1,CASSRPGGTGRAFF
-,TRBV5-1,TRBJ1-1,CASSIRGTANTEAFF
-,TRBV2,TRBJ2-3,CASSVSDRTHTDTQYF
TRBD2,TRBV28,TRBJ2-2,CASNPGRWGLNTGELFF
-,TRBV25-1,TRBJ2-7,CASSASTLARYEQYF
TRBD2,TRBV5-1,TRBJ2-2,CASSPRGENTGELFF
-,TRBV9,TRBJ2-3,CASSVVAGTDTQYF
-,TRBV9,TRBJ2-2,CASSAVAPALGSSGELFF
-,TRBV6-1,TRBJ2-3,CASSERGERTTDTQYF
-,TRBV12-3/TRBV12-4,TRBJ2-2,CASSPRPGELFF
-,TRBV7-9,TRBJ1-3,CASSLGGLRTGNTIYF
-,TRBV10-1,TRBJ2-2,CASGTNTGELFF
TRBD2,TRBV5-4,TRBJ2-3,CASSLGLAGTDTQYF
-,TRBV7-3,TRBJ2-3,CASSPSPTTLRTDTQYF
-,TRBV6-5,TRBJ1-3,CASSYKGGGGNTIYF
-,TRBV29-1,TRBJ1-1,CSVEIGYHAEAFF
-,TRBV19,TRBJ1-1,CASRLNTEAFF
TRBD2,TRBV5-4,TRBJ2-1,CASSGPGLAGYNEQFF
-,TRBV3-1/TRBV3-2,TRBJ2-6,CASSQAGVTGANVLTF
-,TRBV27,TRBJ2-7,CASSSTAGWGHEQYF
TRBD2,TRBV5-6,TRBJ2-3,CASSFDALAGGLGTQYF
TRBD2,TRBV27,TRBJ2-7,CASSSGLAGGEQYF
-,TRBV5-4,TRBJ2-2,CASSNQLLVPGELFF
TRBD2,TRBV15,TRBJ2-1,CATSRFRLAAYNEQFF
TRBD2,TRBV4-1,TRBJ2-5,CASSLRPALAGETQYF
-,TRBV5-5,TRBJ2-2,CASSLLTTGELFF
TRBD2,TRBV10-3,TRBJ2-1,CAISPSGGEQFF
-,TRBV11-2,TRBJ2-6,CASSPRRTGANVLTF
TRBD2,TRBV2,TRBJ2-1,CASFPGTPLLAGREQFF
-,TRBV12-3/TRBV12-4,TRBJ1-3,CASHGGSGNTIYF